The 11 T cell receptor beta chains reported below all come from one sample, sequenced in a study of T cell responses to AZD1222 COVID-19 vaccine. Libraries were prepared by immunoSEQ multiplex PCR; TCRdb keeps only in-frame clonotypes and omits some of them. The data hold 150,000 to 250,000 clones, with roughly nine tenths observed a single time. The specimen comprised peripheral blood, sampled 28 days after the second AZD1222 dose. The receptors were sampled from an adult who received the AZD1222 COVID-19 vaccine.

The rearrangement uses TRBV7-3 and TRBJ2-7; TRBD1 aligns across 8 bases. Germline lookup yields CDR1 SGHTA and CDR2 FQGTGA. V dropped 0 bases and J dropped 2; count of bases not matched to a gene: 9. The CDR3 runs to 17 residues. In DNA, the CDR3 is TGTGCCAGCAGCTTAACCCCTACGGGACAGGAGACCTACGAGCAGTACTTC. This codes for CASSLTPTGQETYEQYF.

This chain links TRBV28 with TRBJ1-2; D unresolved. The V gene lost 3 bases and the J gene lost 2 bases, with 7 bases spanning the gap. Looked up from germline, CDR1 is MDHEN and CDR2 is SYDVKM. The CDR3 covers 13 residues. This CDR3 is CASSFGGNYGYTF. DNA for the CDR3: TGTGCCAGCAGTTTCGGCGGAAACTATGGCTACACCTTC.

The gene calls are TRBV5-1 and TRBJ1-5; D is ambiguous. Trimming shortened V by 0 bases and J by 2 bases, and 12 bases separated the two germline ends. The CDR3 totals 16 residues. CDR1 is SGHRS, CDR2 YFSETQ, per germline. The CDR3 DNA is TGCGCCAGCAGCTTGGGTACTAAATCGGGCAATCAGCCCCAGCATTTT. Translated, it gives CASSLGTKSGNQPQHF.

This clone was picked up one time. The rearrangement uses TRBV20-1 and TRBJ2-7; D is unresolved. In germline, CDR1 is DFQATT, CDR2 SNEGSKA (reference sequence). The V end was cut by 6 bases, the J end by 3 bases, with 15 bases between. This CDR3 region has 13 residues. CDR3 region: CSASGTRFYEQYF. The CDR3 DNA is TGCAGTGCCAGTGGCACCAGGTTCTACGAGCAGTACTTC.

In DNA form, the CDR3 reads TGTGCCAGCAGCACCTACGGACAGGCCTACGAGCAGTACTTC. The encoded protein is CASSTYGQAYEQYF. This chain links TRBV5-5 with TRBJ2-7, with TRBD1 matching over 7 bases. CDR1 and CDR2 (germline): SGHKS, YYEKEE (reference sequence). J gave up 2 bases and V 4 bases, and 6 bases lay outside the gene matches. The CDR3 has 14 residues.

The J gene is TRBJ2-2, the V gene TRBV6-2 or TRBV6-3, with TRBD2 matching over 9 bases. In germline, CDR1 is MNHEY, CDR2 SVGEGT. The CDR3 extends over 16 amino acids. J gave up 0 bases and V 5 bases, and 4 bases lay outside the gene matches. CDR3 in amino acids: CASSIAGEANTGELFF. As DNA, the CDR3 is TGTGCCAGCAGTATAGCGGGAGAGGCGAACACCGGGGAGCTGTTTTTT.

CDR3 DNA sequence: TGTGCCAGCAGTCCCTTTAGCAATCAGCCCCAGCATTTT. Its protein product is CASSPFSNQPQHF. The J gene is TRBJ1-5, the V gene TRBV27, with D hard to call. Germline values: CDR1 MNHEY, CDR2 SMNVEV (reference sequence). Between the trimmed V and J ends, which lost 5 bases and 0 bases, there was a span of 5 bases. This CDR3 contains 13 residues.

The V gene is TRBV19, the J gene TRBJ2-1; the D is unclear. Germline V gives CDR1 LNHDA, CDR2 SQIVND (reference sequence). CDR3 size: 13 residues. The V and J ends lost 1 base and 8 bases respectively, with 9 bases between them. In nucleotides, the CDR3 is TGTGCCAGTAGTATAGCAGTCCCGGATGAGCAGTTCTTC. This translates into CASSIAVPDEQFF.

This chain joins TRBV7-2 and TRBJ2-1; 16 bases are shared with TRBD2. V gave up 4 bases and J gave up 9 bases; unmatched junction bases: 3. CDR3 length equals 15 residues. Looked up from germline, CDR1 is SGHTA and CDR2 is FQGNSA. CDR3 sequence: CASSSGTSGRGEQFF. CDR3 nucleotide sequence: TGTGCCAGCAGCTCCGGGACTAGCGGGAGGGGTGAGCAGTTCTTC.

This chain links TRBV24-1 with TRBJ2-7, with 8 nucleotides matching TRBD2. Germline loops: CDR1 KGHDR, CDR2 SFDVKD. This CDR3 is 13 amino acids long. The J segment lost 5 bases and the V segment lost 9 bases, leaving 8 bases of the junction unmatched. Here the CDR3 DNA reads TGTGCCACCGCGGCCGGGACTAGTGACGAGCAGTACTTC. Encoded protein: CATAAGTSDEQYF.

This clone was recorded once. The rearrangement uses TRBV13 and TRBJ2-6, with D possibly matching TRBD1 (6 bases). CDR3 length: 18 residues. Germline lookup yields CDR1 PRHDT and CDR2 FYEKMQ (reference sequence). V lost 6 bases, J lost 2 bases, and 20 bases lay in between. The chain's CDR3 is CASSSAGTGRPGANVLTF. As DNA, the CDR3 is TGTGCCAGCAGTTCCGCAGGAACAGGGAGACCTGGGGCCAACGTCCTGACTTTC. Filled out from reference TRBV13 and TRBJ2-6, the complete variable domain reads AAGVIQSPRHLIKEKRETATLKCYPIPRHDTVYWYQQGPGQDPQFLISFYEKMQSDKGSIPDRFSAQQFSDYHSELNMSSLELGDSALYFCASSSAGTGRPGANVLTFGAGSRLTVL.